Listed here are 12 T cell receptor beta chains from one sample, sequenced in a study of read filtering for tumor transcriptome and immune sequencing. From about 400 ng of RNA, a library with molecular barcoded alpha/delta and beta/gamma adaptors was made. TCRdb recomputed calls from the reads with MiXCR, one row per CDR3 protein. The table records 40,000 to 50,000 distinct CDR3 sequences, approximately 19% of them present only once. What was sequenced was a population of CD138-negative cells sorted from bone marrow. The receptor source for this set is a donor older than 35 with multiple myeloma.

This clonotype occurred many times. The CDR3 sequence is CASSQDPGLAGGETQYF. As DNA, the CDR3 is TGCGCCAGCAGCCAAGATCCGGGACTAGCGGGAGGAGAGACCCAGTACTTC. The chain carries TRBV4-1 and TRBJ2-5; 15 bases agree with TRBD2. The V and J ends lost 0 bases and 4 bases, in that order; junction bases with no gene match: 3. Germline V CDR1 and CDR2: MGHRA, YSYEKL. CDR3 length: 17 residues.

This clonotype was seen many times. The CDR3 loop reads CASSYSGLQETQYF. CDR3 nucleotide sequence: TGTGCCAGCAGTTATTCGGGACTTCAAGAGACCCAGTACTTC. V gene TRBV27 combines with J gene TRBJ2-5, with D tentatively TRBD2 (6 bases). Germline lookup yields CDR1 MNHEY and CDR2 SMNVEV (reference sequence). The CDR3 consists of 14 residues. Between the trimmed V and J ends, which lost 4 bases and 2 bases, there was a span of 11 bases.

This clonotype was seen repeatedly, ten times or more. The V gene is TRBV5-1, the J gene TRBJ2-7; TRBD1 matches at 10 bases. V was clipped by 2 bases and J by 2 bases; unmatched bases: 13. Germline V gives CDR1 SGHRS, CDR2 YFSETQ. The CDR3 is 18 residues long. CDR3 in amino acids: CASSLPKAGTGATYEQYF. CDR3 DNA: TGCGCCAGCAGCTTACCTAAAGCCGGGACAGGGGCAACCTACGAGCAGTACTTC.

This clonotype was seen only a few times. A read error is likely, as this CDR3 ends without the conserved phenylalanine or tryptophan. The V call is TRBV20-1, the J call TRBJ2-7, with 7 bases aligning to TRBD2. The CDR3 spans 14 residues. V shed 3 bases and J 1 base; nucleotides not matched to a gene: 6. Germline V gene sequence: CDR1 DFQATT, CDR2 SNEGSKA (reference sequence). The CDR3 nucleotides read TGCAGTGCTAGGAACCCTAGCGGATCCTACGAGCAGTACTCC. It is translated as CSARNPSGSYEQYS.

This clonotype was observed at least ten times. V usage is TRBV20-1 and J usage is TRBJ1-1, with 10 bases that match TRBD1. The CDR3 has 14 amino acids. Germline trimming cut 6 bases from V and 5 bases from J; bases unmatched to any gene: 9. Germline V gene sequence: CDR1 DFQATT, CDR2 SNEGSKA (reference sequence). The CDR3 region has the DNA TGCAGTGCGTTCCGGGACAGGGGAGGAACTGAAGCTTTCTTT. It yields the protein CSAFRDRGGTEAFF.

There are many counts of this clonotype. CDR3 region: CASSRDRGPDEQFF. CDR3 DNA: TGTGCCAGCAGCCGGGACAGGGGGCCGGATGAGCAGTTCTTC. The chain links TRBV6-1 to TRBJ2-1; 12 positions match TRBD1. CDR1 is MNHNS and CDR2 is SASEGT in the germline V gene. V lost 6 bases and J lost 8; bases outside the gene matches: 5. The CDR3 contains 14 residues.

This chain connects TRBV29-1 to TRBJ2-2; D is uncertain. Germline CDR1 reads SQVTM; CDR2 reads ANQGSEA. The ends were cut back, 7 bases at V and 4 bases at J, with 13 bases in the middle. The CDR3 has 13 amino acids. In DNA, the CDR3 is TGCAGCGCCCGGACCCCGGGCACCGGGGAGCTGTTTTTT. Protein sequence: CSARTPGTGELFF.

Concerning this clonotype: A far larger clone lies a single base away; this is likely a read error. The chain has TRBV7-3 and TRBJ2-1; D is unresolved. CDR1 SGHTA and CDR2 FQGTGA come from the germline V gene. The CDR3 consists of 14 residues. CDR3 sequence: CASCLGPLAERQFF. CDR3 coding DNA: TGTGCCAGCTGCTTAGGTCCCCTCGCTGAGCGGCAGTTCTTC.

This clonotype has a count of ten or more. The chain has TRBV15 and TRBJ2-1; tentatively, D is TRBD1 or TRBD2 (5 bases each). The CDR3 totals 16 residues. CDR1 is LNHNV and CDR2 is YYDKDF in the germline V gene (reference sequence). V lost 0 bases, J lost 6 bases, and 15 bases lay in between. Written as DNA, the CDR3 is TGTGCCACCAGCAGAGATAGGGTCGGGGCCGGCAATGAGCAGTTCTTC. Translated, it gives CATSRDRVGAGNEQFF.

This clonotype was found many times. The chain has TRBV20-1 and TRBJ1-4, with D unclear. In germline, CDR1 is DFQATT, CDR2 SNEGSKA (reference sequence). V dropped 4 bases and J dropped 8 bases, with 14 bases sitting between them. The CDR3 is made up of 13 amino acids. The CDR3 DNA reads TGCAGTGCTACCCGGGCCCAAGGGGAAAAACTGTTTTTT. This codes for CSATRAQGEKLFF.

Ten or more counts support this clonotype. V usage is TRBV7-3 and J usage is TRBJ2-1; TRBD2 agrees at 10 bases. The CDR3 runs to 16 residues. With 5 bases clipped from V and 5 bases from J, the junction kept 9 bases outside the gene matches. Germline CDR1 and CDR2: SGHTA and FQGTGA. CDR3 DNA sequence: TGTGCCAGCAGCCGAGCGGGAGGGCAGGGGAACAATGAGCAGTTCTTC. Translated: CASSRAGGQGNNEQFF.

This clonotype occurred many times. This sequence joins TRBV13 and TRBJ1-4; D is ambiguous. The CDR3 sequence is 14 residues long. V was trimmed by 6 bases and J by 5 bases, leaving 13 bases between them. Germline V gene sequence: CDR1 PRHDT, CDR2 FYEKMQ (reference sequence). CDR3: CASSFGRKNEKLFF. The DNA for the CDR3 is TGTGCCAGCAGTTTCGGACGGAAGAATGAAAAACTGTTTTTT.